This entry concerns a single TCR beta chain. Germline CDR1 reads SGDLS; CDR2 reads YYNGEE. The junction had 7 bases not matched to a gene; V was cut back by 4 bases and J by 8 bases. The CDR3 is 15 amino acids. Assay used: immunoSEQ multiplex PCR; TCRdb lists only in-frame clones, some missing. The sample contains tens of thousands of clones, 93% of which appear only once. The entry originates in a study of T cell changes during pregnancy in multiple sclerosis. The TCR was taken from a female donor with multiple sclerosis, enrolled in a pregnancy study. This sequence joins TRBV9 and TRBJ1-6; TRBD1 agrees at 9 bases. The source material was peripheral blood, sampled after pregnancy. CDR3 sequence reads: CASSPTTGGDSPLHF. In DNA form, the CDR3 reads TGTGCCAGCAGCCCCACGACAGGGGGAGATTCACCCCTCCACTTT.